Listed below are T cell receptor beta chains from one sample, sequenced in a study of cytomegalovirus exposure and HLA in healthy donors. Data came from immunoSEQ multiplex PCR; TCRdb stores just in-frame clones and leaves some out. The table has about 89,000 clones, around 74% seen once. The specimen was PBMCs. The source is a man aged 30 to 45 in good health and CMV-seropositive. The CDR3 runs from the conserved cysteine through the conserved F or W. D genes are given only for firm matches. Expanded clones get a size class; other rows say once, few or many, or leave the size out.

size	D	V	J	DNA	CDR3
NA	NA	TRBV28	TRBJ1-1	TGTGCCAGCAGGAATACAGTGATGAACACTGAAGCTTTCTTT	CASRNTVMNTEAFF
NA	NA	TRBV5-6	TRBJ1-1	TGTGCCAGCAGCTTACGGAGGAACACTGAAGCTTTCTTT	CASSLRRNTEAFF
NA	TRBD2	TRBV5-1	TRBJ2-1	TGCGCCAGCAGCTTGGTGGGGCCAAGCGGGGGTATATACAATGAGCAGTTCTTC	CASSLVGPSGGIYNEQFF
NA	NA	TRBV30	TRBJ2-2	TGTGCCTGGAGCATATTTCCGGGAACCGGGGAGCTGTTTTTT	CAWSIFPGTGELFF
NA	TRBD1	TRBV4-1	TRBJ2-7	TGCGCCAGCAGCCAGGAAGCCGGGACAGGGTACGAGCAGTACTTC	CASSQEAGTGYEQYF
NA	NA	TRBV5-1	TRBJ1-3	TGCGCCAGCAGCTTGGACAGATCGGGAAACACCATATATTTT	CASSLDRSGNTIYF
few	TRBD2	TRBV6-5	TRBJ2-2	TGTGCCAGCAGCCTTAGCGGGGGCACCACCGGGGAGCTGTTTTTT	CASSLSGGTTGELFF
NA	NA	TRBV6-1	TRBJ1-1	TGTGCCAGCGCGGCGGGTAACACTGAAGCTTTCTTT	CASAAGNTEAFF
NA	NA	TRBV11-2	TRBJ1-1	TGTGCCAGCAGCTACGGGACACTAGGCCCTTTCACTGAAGCTTTCTTT	CASSYGTLGPFTEAFF
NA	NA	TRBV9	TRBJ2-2	TGTGCCAGCAGCGTAGGGAACAGGGAGTATCCCGGGGAGCTGTTTTTT	CASSVGNREYPGELFF
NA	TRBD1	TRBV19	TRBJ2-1	TGTGCCAGTAGTATAGGACAGGGTGCCAATGAGCAGTTCTTC	CASSIGQGANEQFF
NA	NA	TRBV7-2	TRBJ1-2	TGTGCCAGCAGCTTAGAGCGGGGAAACTATGGCTACACCTTC	CASSLERGNYGYTF
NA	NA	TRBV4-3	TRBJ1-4	TGCGCCAGCAGCCAAGGCATAGGGGGGGGTGCTAATGAAAAACTGTTTTTT	CASSQGIGGGANEKLFF
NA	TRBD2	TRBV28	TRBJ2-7	TGTGCCAGCAGAATAGCGGGGGCTCGCCACGAGCAGTACTTC	CASRIAGARHEQYF
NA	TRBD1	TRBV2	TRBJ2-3	TGTGCCATCGGACAGGGTTGGGCGAGAGGCACAGATACGCAGTATTTT	CAIGQGWARGTDTQYF
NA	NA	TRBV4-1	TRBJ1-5	TGCGCCAGCAGCCAAGATCAAAGGACTCAAATTGTTCAGCCCCAGCATTTT	CASSQDQRTQIVQPQHF
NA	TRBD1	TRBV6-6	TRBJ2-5	TGTGCCAGCAGTTACCCCCAAATGAGGGGGCAGACCCAGTACTTC	CASSYPQMRGQTQYF
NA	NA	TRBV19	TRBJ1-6	TGTGCCAGTAGTGGACCACAGGGTTGGAATTCACCCCTCCACTTT	CASSGPQGWNSPLHF
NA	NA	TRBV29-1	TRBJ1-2	TGCAGCGTTGAAGAGCGACAGGTCAACTATGGCTACACCTTC	CSVEERQVNYGYTF
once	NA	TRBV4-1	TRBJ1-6	TGCGCCAGCAGCCGTCCCAGGGAGGGTGGGGGGGGCCCGAATTCACCCCTCCACTTT	CASSRPREGGGGPNSPLHF
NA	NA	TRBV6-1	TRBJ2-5	TGTGCCAGCAGTGAAGCGCTTCAGGGGCAGAAAGAGACCCAGTACTTC	CASSEALQGQKETQYF
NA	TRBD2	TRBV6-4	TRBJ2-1	TGTGCCAGCAGTGGCGGGGGGGCCGGCCACAATGAGCAGTTCTTC	CASSGGGAGHNEQFF
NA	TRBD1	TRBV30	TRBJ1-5	TGTGCCTGGAGTACAGGACAGGGGTCCAATCAGCCCCAGCATTTT	CAWSTGQGSNQPQHF
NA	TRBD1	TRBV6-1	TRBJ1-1	TGTGCCAGCACGAATACAGGGGTATCTGAAGCTTTCTTT	CASTNTGVSEAFF
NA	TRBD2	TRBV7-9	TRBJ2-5	TGTGCCAGCAGCTTAGGACTAGCGGGGGGGCAATTACGGCAAGAGACCCAGTACTTC	CASSLGLAGGQLRQETQYF
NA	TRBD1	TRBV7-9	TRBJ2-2	TGTGCCAGCAGCTCAGGACAGGGTCTGACCGGGGAGCTGTTTTTT	CASSSGQGLTGELFF
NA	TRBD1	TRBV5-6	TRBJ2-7	TGTGCCAGCAGCTGGACAGGGAAAGGCTACGAGCAGTACTTC	CASSWTGKGYEQYF
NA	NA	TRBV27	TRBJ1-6	TGTGCCAGCACCAAGCTCGAACATAATTCACCCCTCCACTTT	CASTKLEHNSPLHF
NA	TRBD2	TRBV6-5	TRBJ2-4	TGTGCCAGCAGTCCCCGGGGGGGGTCGGGAAACATTCAGTACTTC	CASSPRGGSGNIQYF
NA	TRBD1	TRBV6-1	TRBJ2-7	TGTGCCAGCAGCACAGGGGTGACCTACGAGCAGTACTTC	CASSTGVTYEQYF
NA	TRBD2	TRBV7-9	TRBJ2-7	TGTGCCAGCAGTCCCTTAGCGGGGGGGCGCGAGCAGTACTTC	CASSPLAGGREQYF